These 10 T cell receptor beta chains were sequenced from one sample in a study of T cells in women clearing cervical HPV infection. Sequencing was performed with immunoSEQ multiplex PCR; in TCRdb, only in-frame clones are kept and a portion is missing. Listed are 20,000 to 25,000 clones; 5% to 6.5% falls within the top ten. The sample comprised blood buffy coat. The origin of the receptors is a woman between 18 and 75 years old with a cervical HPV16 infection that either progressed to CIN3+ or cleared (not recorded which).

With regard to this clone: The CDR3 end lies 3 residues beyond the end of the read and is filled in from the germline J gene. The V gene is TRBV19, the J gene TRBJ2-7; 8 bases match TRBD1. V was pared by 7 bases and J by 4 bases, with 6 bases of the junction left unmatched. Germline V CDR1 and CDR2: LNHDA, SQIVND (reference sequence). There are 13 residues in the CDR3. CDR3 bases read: TGTGCCAGTACCGCGACAGGGGTATACGAG. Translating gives CASTATGVYE. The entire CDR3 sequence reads CASTATGVYEQYF.

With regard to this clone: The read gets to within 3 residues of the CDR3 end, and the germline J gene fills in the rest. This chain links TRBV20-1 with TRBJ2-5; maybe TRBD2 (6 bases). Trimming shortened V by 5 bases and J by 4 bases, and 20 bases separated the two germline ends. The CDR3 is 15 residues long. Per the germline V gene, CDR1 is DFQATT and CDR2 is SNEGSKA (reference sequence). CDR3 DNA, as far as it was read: TGCAGTGCTCCTCGGAGGGGTTTACCCCCAGAGACC. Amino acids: CSAPRRGLPPET. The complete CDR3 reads CSAPRRGLPPETQYF.

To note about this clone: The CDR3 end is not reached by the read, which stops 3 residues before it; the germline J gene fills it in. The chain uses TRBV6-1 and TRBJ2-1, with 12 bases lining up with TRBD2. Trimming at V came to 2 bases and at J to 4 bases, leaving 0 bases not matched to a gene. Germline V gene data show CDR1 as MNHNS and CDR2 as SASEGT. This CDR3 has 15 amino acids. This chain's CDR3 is CASSELAGGYNEQFF. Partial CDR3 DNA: TGTGCCAGCAGTGAACTAGCGGGAGGGTACAATGAG.

The sequenced part of the CDR3 DNA is TGTGCCACCAGCAGCAGAGGTTTAGGGGCAGGGCTTTTCTACAATGAG. Its protein is CATSSRGLGAGLFYNE. The full CDR3 is CATSSRGLGAGLFYNEQFF. This sequence joins TRBV15 and TRBJ2-1, with a possible D match to TRBD1 (5 bases). The read is 3 residues too short to cover the CDR3 end, so that end is filled in from the germline J gene. The CDR3 is made up of 19 amino acids. V shed 3 bases and J shed 3 bases, with 24 bases lying between them. Per the germline V gene, CDR1 is LNHNV and CDR2 is YYDKDF (reference sequence).

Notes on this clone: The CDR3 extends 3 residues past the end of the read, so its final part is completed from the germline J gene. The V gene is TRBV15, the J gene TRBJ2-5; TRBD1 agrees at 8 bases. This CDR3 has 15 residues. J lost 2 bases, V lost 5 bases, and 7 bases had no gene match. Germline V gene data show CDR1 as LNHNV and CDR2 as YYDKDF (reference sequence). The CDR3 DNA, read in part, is TGTGCCACCAGCCCTCACCGACAGGGGCAAGAGACC. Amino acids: CATSPHRQGQET. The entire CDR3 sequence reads CATSPHRQGQETQYF.

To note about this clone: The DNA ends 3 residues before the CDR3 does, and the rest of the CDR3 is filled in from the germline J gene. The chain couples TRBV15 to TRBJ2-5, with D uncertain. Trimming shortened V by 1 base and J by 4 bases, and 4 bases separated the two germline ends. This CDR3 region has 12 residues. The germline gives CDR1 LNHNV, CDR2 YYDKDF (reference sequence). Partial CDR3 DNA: TGTGCCACCAGCAGAGGTCGAGAGACC. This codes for CATSRGRET. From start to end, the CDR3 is CATSRGRETQYF.

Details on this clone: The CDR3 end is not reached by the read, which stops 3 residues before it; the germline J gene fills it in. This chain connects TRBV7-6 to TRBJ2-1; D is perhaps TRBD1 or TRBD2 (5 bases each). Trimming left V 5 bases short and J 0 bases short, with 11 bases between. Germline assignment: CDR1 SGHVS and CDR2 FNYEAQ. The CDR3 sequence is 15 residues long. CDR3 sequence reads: CASSEGFSSYNEQFF. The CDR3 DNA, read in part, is TGTGCCAGCAGCGAGGGGTTCAGCTCCTACAATGAG.

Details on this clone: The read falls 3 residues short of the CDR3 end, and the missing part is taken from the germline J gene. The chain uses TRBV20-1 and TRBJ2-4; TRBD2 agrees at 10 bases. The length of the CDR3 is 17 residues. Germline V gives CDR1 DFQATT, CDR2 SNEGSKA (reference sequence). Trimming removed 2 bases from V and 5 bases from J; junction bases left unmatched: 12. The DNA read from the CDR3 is TGCAGTGCTAGACCCCAGATGGGACTAGCGCCTCAAAACATT. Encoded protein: CSARPQMGLAPQNI. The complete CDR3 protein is CSARPQMGLAPQNIQYF.

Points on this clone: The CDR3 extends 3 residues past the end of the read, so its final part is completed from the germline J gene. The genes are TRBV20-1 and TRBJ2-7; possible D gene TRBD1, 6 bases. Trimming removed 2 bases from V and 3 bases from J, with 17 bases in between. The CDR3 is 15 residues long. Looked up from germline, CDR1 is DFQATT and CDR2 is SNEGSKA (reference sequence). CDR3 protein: CSARYGQQIYYEQYF. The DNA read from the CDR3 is TGCAGTGCTAGATACGGACAGCAGATTTACTACGAG.

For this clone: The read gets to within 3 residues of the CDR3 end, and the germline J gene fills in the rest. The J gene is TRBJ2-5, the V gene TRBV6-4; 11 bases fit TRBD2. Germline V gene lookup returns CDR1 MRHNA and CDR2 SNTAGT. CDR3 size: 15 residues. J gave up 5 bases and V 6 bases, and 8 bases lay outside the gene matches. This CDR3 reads CASSALAGEGETQYF. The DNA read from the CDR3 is TGTGCCAGCAGCGCACTAGCGGGAGAGGGGGAGACC.